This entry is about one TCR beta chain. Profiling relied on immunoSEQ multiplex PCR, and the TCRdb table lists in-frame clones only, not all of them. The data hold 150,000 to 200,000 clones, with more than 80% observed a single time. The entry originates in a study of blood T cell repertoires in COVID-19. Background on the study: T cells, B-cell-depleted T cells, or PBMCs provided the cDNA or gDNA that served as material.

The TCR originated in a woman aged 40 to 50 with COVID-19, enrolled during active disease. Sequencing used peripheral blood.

CDR3 nucleotides: TGTGCCAGCAGCCAAGCGGGACTAGCGGGGGGAACAGATACGCAGTATTTT. Protein sequence: CASSQAGLAGGTDTQYF. The V call is TRBV3-1 (or the pseudogene TRBV3-2), the J call TRBJ2-3; 15 bases match TRBD2. There are 17 residues in the CDR3. The junction had 2 bases not matched to a gene; V was cut back by 1 base and J by 3 bases. Germline V gives CDR1 LGHDT, CDR2 YNNKEL (reference sequence).